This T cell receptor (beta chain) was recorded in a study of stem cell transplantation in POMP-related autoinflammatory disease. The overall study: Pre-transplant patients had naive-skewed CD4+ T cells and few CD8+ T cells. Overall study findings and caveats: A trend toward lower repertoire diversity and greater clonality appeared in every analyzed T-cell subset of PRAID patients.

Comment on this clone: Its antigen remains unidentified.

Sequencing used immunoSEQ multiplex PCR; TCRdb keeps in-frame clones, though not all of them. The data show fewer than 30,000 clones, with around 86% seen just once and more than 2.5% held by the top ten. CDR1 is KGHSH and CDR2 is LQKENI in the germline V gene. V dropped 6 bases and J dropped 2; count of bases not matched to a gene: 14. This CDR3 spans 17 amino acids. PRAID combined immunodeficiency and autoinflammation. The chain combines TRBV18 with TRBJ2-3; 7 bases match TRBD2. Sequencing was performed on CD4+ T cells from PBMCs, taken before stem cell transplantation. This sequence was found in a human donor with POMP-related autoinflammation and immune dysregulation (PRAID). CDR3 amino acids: CASSRGSGNGATDTQYF. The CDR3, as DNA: TGTGCCAGCTCCCGCGGGAGCGGGAATGGGGCCACAGATACGCAGTATTTT.